A single sample is the source of the 20 T cell receptor beta chains below, sequenced in a study of OX40 agonist ivuxolimab in advanced cancers. The data were produced by immunoSEQ multiplex PCR, yet TCRdb's version contains in-frame clones alone and is incomplete. Altogether over 45,000 clones are present, roughly 91% being singletons, with the ten largest covering roughly 28%. The sample consisted of CD4+ or CD8+ T cells sorted from blood, taken in a trial of the OX40 agonist ivuxolimab. Source of these receptors: an adult with an advanced solid tumor such as melanoma, head and neck, liver or kidney cancer.

CDR3: CASSQVVEATEQYF. CDR3 sequence (DNA): TGTGCCAGCAGCCAAGTGGTGGAGGCCACCGAGCAGTACTTC. V usage is TRBV4-2 and J usage is TRBJ2-7; TRBD2 is a possible D gene (5 bases). The CDR3 contains 14 residues. Trimming removed 1 base at V and 6 bases at J, with 13 bases between. The V gene's germline CDR1 is LGHNA and CDR2 YNFKEQ.

This chain connects TRBV10-2 to TRBJ2-7; no clear D. The CDR3 length is 13 residues. Trimming stripped 7 bases from V and 5 bases from J, with 15 bases between. Germline CDR1 reads WSHSY; CDR2 reads SAAADI. The CDR3 bases are TGCGCCAGCAAAGCAGGCCCTTTGGACGAGCAGTACTTC. This gives the protein CASKAGPLDEQYF.

This clone was counted a single time. This sequence joins TRBV27 and TRBJ2-1; TRBD1 matches 12 bases. The CDR3 covers 17 residues. Germline CDR1 reads MNHEY; CDR2 reads SMNVEV (reference sequence). The ends lost 2 bases at V and 9 bases at J; junction bases unmatched: 11. The CDR3 loop reads CASSLIMGQGARSEQFF. In DNA form, the CDR3 reads TGTGCCAGCAGTTTAATAATGGGACAGGGGGCCCGTAGTGAGCAGTTCTTC.

The chain employs TRBV7-9 and TRBJ2-3; 12 positions match TRBD2. The CDR3 extends over 16 amino acids. V lost 5 bases and J lost 4; bases outside the gene matches: 7. Germline assignment: CDR1 SEHNR and CDR2 FQNEAQ (reference sequence). In nucleotides, the CDR3 is TGTGCCAGCAGCACCGTGGGACTAGCGGGCCCAGATACGCAGTATTTT. As protein: CASSTVGLAGPDTQYF. Combining the CDR3 with reference TRBV7-9 and TRBJ2-3 gives the whole variable domain DTGVSQNPRHKITKRGQNVTFRCDPISEHNRLYWYRQTLGQGPEFLTYFQNEAQLEKSRLLSDRFSAERPKGSFSTLEIQRTEQGDSAMYLCASSTVGLAGPDTQYFGPGTRLTVL.

In regard to this clone: At one end, the junction sequence differs from germline, possibly due to a read error. Here the CDR3 reads CARSGSQETQYF. CDR3 sequence (DNA): TGTGCCAGAAGCGGGAGCCAAGAGACCCAGTACTTC. This chain connects TRBV9 to TRBJ2-5, with 8 bases lining up with TRBD2. The germline V gene has CDR1 SGDLS and CDR2 YYNGEE. The length of the CDR3 is 12 residues.

This chain joins TRBV7-9 and TRBJ2-7; 8 bases agree with TRBD1. Per the germline V gene, CDR1 is SEHNR and CDR2 is FQNEAQ (reference sequence). The CDR3 is made up of 18 amino acids. V was pared by 5 bases and J by 0 bases, with 15 bases of the junction left unmatched. CDR3 bases: TGTGCCAGCAGCGAGGGGCGGACAGGGCAGGGAAGCTCCTACGAGCAGTACTTC. It is translated as CASSEGRTGQGSSYEQYF.

This chain connects TRBV11-2 to TRBJ2-7; D not certain. Germline assignment: CDR1 SGHAT and CDR2 FQNNGV. Trimming took off 4 bases at V and 3 bases at J, with 10 bases between the two ends. This CDR3 contains 13 residues. The CDR3 DNA reads as TGTGCCAGCAGCTCTCGACAAGTCTACGAGCAGTACTTC. It encodes CASSSRQVYEQYF.

V gene TRBV27 combines with J gene TRBJ1-1; the match to TRBD1 covers 9 bases. The CDR3 is made up of 14 amino acids. V gave up 8 bases and J gave up 2 bases; unmatched junction bases: 6. Per the germline V gene, CDR1 is MNHEY and CDR2 is SMNVEV (reference sequence). CDR3 residues: CASCVGQGNTEAFF. The CDR3 DNA sequence: TGTGCCAGCTGTGTGGGACAGGGAAACACTGAAGCTTTCTTT.

This clone is a singleton in its sample. V and J are TRBV6-4 and TRBJ2-1; 13 positions agree with TRBD2. With 6 bases clipped from V and 7 bases from J, the junction kept 6 bases outside the gene matches. Looked up from germline, CDR1 is MRHNA and CDR2 is SNTAGT. The CDR3 contains 15 residues. The CDR3 nucleotides read TGTGCCAGCAGACTAGCGGGGGGGTCGAGGAATGAGCAGTTCTTC. Translated: CASRLAGGSRNEQFF.

The chain links TRBV7-9 to TRBJ2-7, with D maybe TRBD1 (6 bases). The CDR3 totals 16 residues. Looked up from germline, CDR1 is SEHNR and CDR2 is FQNEAQ (reference sequence). The V end was cut by 4 bases, the J end by 7 bases, with 23 bases between. CDR3 sequence (DNA): TGTGCCAGCAGCTCTACGACAGGCCCACCGCCGCGGGAGCAGTACTTC. Its protein is CASSSTTGPPPREQYF.

V and J are TRBV5-3 and TRBJ2-6, with D unresolved. TRBV5-3 qualifies as an ORF whose function is uncertain. The V gene lost 6 bases and the J gene lost 5 bases, with 21 bases spanning the gap. The CDR3 consists of 17 residues. The CDR3 region is CARTSPGEQSRANVLTF. The CDR3 DNA is TGTGCCAGAACGAGCCCTGGTGAACAAAGTCGGGCCAACGTCCTGACTTTC.

The V gene is TRBV7-9, the J gene TRBJ1-1, with no clear D. The CDR3 contains 13 residues. V dropped 1 base and J dropped 5 bases, with 8 bases sitting between them. Germline V gives CDR1 SEHNR, CDR2 FQNEAQ (reference sequence). The CDR3 DNA reads TGTGCCAGCAGCTTAGTTTTGGCGACTGAAGCTTTCTTT. Protein: CASSLVLATEAFF.

This chain links TRBV19 with TRBJ2-7; the match to TRBD1 covers 10 bases. The CDR3 runs to 15 residues. With 1 base clipped from V and 6 bases from J, the junction kept 6 bases outside the gene matches. CDR1 and CDR2 (germline): LNHDA, SQIVND (reference sequence). The CDR3 loop reads CASSIGDRGKGEQYF. In DNA form, the CDR3 reads TGTGCCAGTAGTATAGGGGACAGGGGAAAGGGCGAGCAGTACTTC.

The chain links TRBV11-2 to TRBJ2-2; 7 bases map to TRBD1. The CDR3 loop spans 15 amino acids. Germline V gene sequence: CDR1 SGHAT, CDR2 FQNNGV. Losses at the gene ends were 1 base for V and 4 bases for J; bases not matched to a gene: 3. The CDR3 DNA follows: TGTGCCAGCAGCTTAGCGGGACAGACCACCGGGGAGCTGTTTTTT. This translates into CASSLAGQTTGELFF.

The CDR3 DNA reads as TGTGCCAGCAGGGGGGCAGGGTTCCCCTATAACTATGGCTACACCTTC. Protein sequence: CASRGAGFPYNYGYTF. The gene calls are TRBV27 and TRBJ1-2, with D perhaps matching TRBD1 (6 bases). The length of the CDR3 is 16 residues. The V and J ends lost 6 bases and 1 base respectively, with 18 bases between them. Germline V lookup: CDR1 MNHEY, CDR2 SMNVEV (reference sequence).

The sample holds many counts of this clone. This chain joins TRBV9 and TRBJ2-5; 8 bases match TRBD1. This CDR3 contains 15 residues. Losses at the gene ends were 4 bases for V and 0 bases for J; bases not matched to a gene: 5. Germline assignment: CDR1 SGDLS and CDR2 YYNGEE. The CDR3 nucleotides are TGTGCCAGCAGCTTGACAGGGGCCCACCAAGAGACCCAGTACTTC. Translating gives CASSLTGAHQETQYF.

The chain joins TRBV28 to TRBJ2-7; D unclear. This CDR3 contains 13 residues. Trimming took 7 bases from V and 5 from J, leaving 15 bases between them. Germline CDR1 is MDHEN and CDR2 is SYDVKM. CDR3 sequence reads: CASTEAGVNEQYF. For the CDR3, the DNA is TGTGCCAGCACCGAAGCTGGGGTAAACGAGCAGTACTTC.

V and J are TRBV5-4 and TRBJ1-1; unclear D gene. V lost 1 base to trimming and J lost 4 bases, with 20 bases between them. The CDR3 consists of 17 residues. Germline loops: CDR1 SGHNT, CDR2 YYREEE (reference sequence). In DNA, the CDR3 is TGTGCCAGCAGCTTGTTGTCCTGGCAGCCGAGTGTCACTGAAGCTTTCTTT. Amino acids: CASSLLSWQPSVTEAFF.

This chain connects TRBV29-1 to TRBJ2-1; possible D gene TRBD1, 5 bases. Germline V lookup: CDR1 SQVTM, CDR2 ANQGSEA. This CDR3 contains 13 residues. V was cut by 5 bases and J by 9 bases, with 17 bases left in between. CDR3 coding DNA: TGCAGCGTTCCAAGGGGTCGCCCAAGTGAGCAGTTCTTC. Translation: CSVPRGRPSEQFF.

The J gene is TRBJ2-5, the V gene TRBV19; TRBD2 might be the D (5 bases). Germline assignment: CDR1 LNHDA and CDR2 SQIVND (reference sequence). This CDR3 is built from 11 residues. The V and J ends lost 7 bases and 4 bases respectively, with 7 bases between them. The CDR3 DNA sequence: TGTGCCAGTAAAGAGGGAGAGACCCAGTACTTC. Encoded protein: CASKEGETQYF.